This T cell receptor beta chain was obtained from a study of T-cell memory formation after mild COVID-19. TCRdb processed the 5' RACE reads anew with MiXCR; each CDR3 protein has one entry. The table shows tens of thousands of distinct CDR3 sequences, with roughly 15% occurring only once. Germline CDR1 and CDR2: LGHNA and YSLEER. CDR3 length equals 13 residues. The ends were cut back, 1 base at V and 7 bases at J, with 10 bases in the middle. The sample holds many counts of this clonotype. The sample consisted of PBMCs or a T cell subset sorted from them (not recorded which). J is TRBJ1-2 and V is TRBV4-3, with D possibly matching TRBD1 (5 bases). The source is a man younger than 35 who had mild COVID-19 (a few samples of this study predate the infection). Cell type and time point are not known. The CDR3 reads CASSQVYRGGYTF. In nucleotides, the CDR3 is TGCGCCAGCAGCCAAGTATATAGGGGTGGCTACACCTTC.